These 20 T cell receptor beta chains were sequenced from one sample in a study of blood T cell repertoires in COVID-19. Clones were read by immunoSEQ multiplex PCR, and TCRdb kept only the in-frame ones, dropping some. The table has some 46,000 clones, roughly 88% seen once. Sequenced: peripheral blood. All receptors come from a woman of 80 years or more with COVID-19, enrolled during active disease.

This clone was seen just once. This chain joins TRBV12-3 or TRBV12-4 and TRBJ1-6, with no clear D. The CDR3 has 11 amino acids. V lost 3 bases and J lost 8, with 2 bases in between. In nucleotides, the CDR3 is TGTGCCAGCAGTTTCGATTCACCCCTCCACTTT. Translated, it gives CASSFDSPLHF.

J is TRBJ2-2 and V is TRBV19; a possible D gene is TRBD1 (6 bases). This CDR3 has 15 amino acids. Trimming left V 3 bases short and J 1 base short, with 9 bases between. The V gene's germline CDR1 is LNHDA and CDR2 SQIVND (reference sequence). The DNA of the CDR3 is TGTGCCAGTAGTATGGGACATTTGAACACCGGGGAGCTGTTTTTT. This gives the protein CASSMGHLNTGELFF.

The chain combines TRBV5-1 with TRBJ1-1; 11 bases agree with TRBD1. V gave up 6 bases and J gave up 0 bases; unmatched junction bases: 4. This CDR3 is built from 15 residues. Germline CDR1 and CDR2: SGHRS and YFSETQ. The CDR3 DNA sequence: TGCGCCAGCACCCCGGGACAGGGGGTGAACACTGAAGCTTTCTTT. Its protein product is CASTPGQGVNTEAFF.

This rearrangement joins TRBV6-4 to TRBJ2-1; 7 nucleotides line up with TRBD2. CDR3 length: 15 amino acids. Per germline, CDR1 MRHNA and CDR2 SNTAGT. Losses at the gene ends were 0 bases for V and 8 bases for J; bases not matched to a gene: 7. The CDR3 sequence: CASSDSAGEGDEQFF. The CDR3 DNA reads TGTGCCAGCAGTGACTCGGCGGGAGAGGGCGATGAGCAGTTCTTC.

The chain links TRBV18 to TRBJ1-1; unclear D gene. The V end lost 6 bases, the J end lost 1 base, and 9 bases lay between the germline ends. Germline V gene data show CDR1 as KGHSH and CDR2 as LQKENI. The CDR3 consists of 13 residues. CDR3 loop: CASSYSPNTEAFF. The CDR3 DNA reads as TGTGCCAGCTCCTACAGCCCGAACACTGAAGCTTTCTTT.

This chain links TRBV5-1 with TRBJ1-6; D is undetermined. The germline CDR1 and CDR2 sequences are SGHRS and YFSETQ. The CDR3 extends over 15 amino acids. V was clipped by 0 bases and J by 10 bases, with 14 bases between them. The CDR3 nucleotides read TGCGCCAGCAGCTTGGGACGGACCGGGAAGTCACCCCTCCACTTT. It is translated as CASSLGRTGKSPLHF.

The gene calls are TRBV4-3 and TRBJ1-1, with TRBD1 matching over 7 bases. CDR1 and CDR2 from the germline V gene are LGHNA and YSLEER. The V segment lost 4 bases and the J segment 1 base; nucleotides outside the gene matches: 3. The CDR3 extends over 14 amino acids. The CDR3 here is CASSPPGGNTEAFF. The CDR3 bases are TGCGCCAGCAGCCCCCCAGGGGGGAACACTGAAGCTTTCTTT.

This clone was found once. V and J are TRBV6-6 and TRBJ2-5; 7 nucleotides agree with TRBD2. Germline CDR1 is MNHNY and CDR2 is SVGAGI (reference sequence). V gave up 6 bases and J gave up 2 bases; unmatched junction bases: 9. The CDR3 spans 15 residues. The CDR3 protein is CASSLGTTLQETQYF. CDR3 coding DNA: TGTGCCAGCAGCCTCGGGACTACCCTTCAAGAGACCCAGTACTTC.

The chain recombines TRBV4-3 with TRBJ2-1, with 10 bases identical to TRBD2. Trimming at V came to 0 bases and at J to 2 bases, leaving 4 bases not matched to a gene. Per germline, CDR1 LGHNA and CDR2 YSLEER. The CDR3 covers 17 residues. The CDR3 sequence: CASSQDFGLAAYNEQFF. The CDR3 DNA reads as TGCGCCAGCAGCCAAGACTTTGGACTAGCGGCCTACAATGAGCAGTTCTTC.

The genes are TRBV12-3 or TRBV12-4 and TRBJ1-4; tentative D call: TRBD1 (5 bases). V lost 2 bases, J lost 6 bases, and 7 bases lay in between. This CDR3 is 13 amino acids long. CDR3 loop: CASSLWGDEKLFF. Written as DNA, the CDR3 is TGTGCCAGCAGTTTATGGGGGGATGAAAAACTGTTTTTT.

The rearrangement uses TRBV27 and TRBJ2-1, with 11 bases that match TRBD2. CDR1 and CDR2 (germline): MNHEY, SMNVEV (reference sequence). This CDR3 has 15 amino acids. V dropped 6 bases and J dropped 3; count of bases not matched to a gene: 4. In DNA, the CDR3 is TGTGCCAGCAGCCTAGCGGGAGGCCGCTACAATGAGCAGTTCTTC. It codes for CASSLAGGRYNEQFF.

This clone was detected a few times. This chain uses TRBV7-3 with TRBJ1-1; D is unclear. V lost 6 bases and J 8 bases, leaving 16 bases between the germline ends. This CDR3 spans 13 amino acids. Germline V gene sequence: CDR1 SGHTA, CDR2 FQGTGA. This CDR3 is CASRRSLGREAFF. The CDR3 nucleotides are TGTGCCAGCAGACGAAGTCTCGGGAGAGAAGCTTTCTTT.

The chain combines TRBV7-9 with TRBJ2-3, with TRBD2 matching over 14 bases. The CDR3 is 16 residues long. Germline CDR1 reads SEHNR; CDR2 reads FQNEAQ (reference sequence). V was pared by 1 base and J by 4 bases, with 1 base of the junction left unmatched. The CDR3 region has the DNA TGTGCCAGCAGCTTAGGACTAGCGGGGGGGCCAGATACGCAGTATTTT. This sequence encodes CASSLGLAGGPDTQYF.

This CDR3 is CASSRGGRGREETQYF. In DNA form, the CDR3 reads TGTGCCAGCAGCCGAGGAGGCAGGGGGCGTGAAGAGACCCAGTACTTC. The chain employs TRBV9 and TRBJ2-5; 8 bases match TRBD1. With V trimmed by 4 bases and J by 3 bases, 11 bases remained unmatched. This CDR3 comprises 16 residues. The germline V gene has CDR1 SGDLS and CDR2 YYNGEE.

The rearrangement uses TRBV11-3 and TRBJ2-5, with 13 bases aligning to TRBD2. The germline V gene has CDR1 SGHNT and CDR2 YENEEA. This CDR3 contains 16 residues. Trimming cost V 5 bases and J 4 bases; bases outside gene matches: 7. This CDR3 is CASSRGLAGDRETQYF. CDR3 sequence (DNA): TGTGCCAGCAGCCGCGGACTAGCGGGGGATAGAGAGACCCAGTACTTC.

The chain joins TRBV5-5 to TRBJ2-3; D possibly corresponds to TRBD1 (5 bases). The CDR3 contains 13 residues. CDR1 is SGHKS and CDR2 is YYEKEE in the germline V gene (reference sequence). The V end lost 6 bases, the J end lost 1 base, and 9 bases lay between the germline ends. CDR3 sequence (DNA): TGTGCCAGCACCGTACAGGGCACAGATACGCAGTATTTT. Translated, it gives CASTVQGTDTQYF.

V gene TRBV18 combines with J gene TRBJ1-3; TRBD1 agrees at 8 bases. Germline V gene sequence: CDR1 KGHSH, CDR2 LQKENI. V lost 3 bases and J lost 3; bases outside the gene matches: 4. The CDR3 contains 15 residues. CDR3 in DNA: TGTGCCAGCTCACCGACAGGGGTAGTTGGAAACACCATATATTTT. Residues: CASSPTGVVGNTIYF.

The V call is TRBV19, the J call TRBJ2-2; D not certain. The germline V and J ends were trimmed by 5 bases and 4 bases, with 11 bases remaining between them. This CDR3 is 14 amino acids long. Germline V gives CDR1 LNHDA, CDR2 SQIVND (reference sequence). CDR3 coding DNA: TGTGCCAGTAGTCTCCCAGTGGTCACCGGGGAGCTGTTTTTT. It yields the protein CASSLPVVTGELFF.

J is TRBJ1-3 and V is TRBV7-9, with 7 bases matching TRBD1. The V and J ends lost 1 base and 2 bases, in that order; junction bases with no gene match: 8. The germline V gene encodes CDR1 SEHNR and CDR2 FQNEAQ (reference sequence). The CDR3 has 17 amino acids. The CDR3 region has the DNA TGTGCCAGCAGCTTAGGAGTACAGGGGCCGACTGGAAACACCATATATTTT. Translation gives CASSLGVQGPTGNTIYF. The variable domain in full, with the rest retrieved from reference TRBV7-9 and TRBJ1-3, is DTGVSQNPRHKITKRGQNVTFRCDPISEHNRLYWYRQTLGQGPEFLTYFQNEAQLEKSRLLSDRFSAERPKGSFSTLEIQRTEQGDSAMYLCASSLGVQGPTGNTIYFGEGSWLTVV.

The chain links TRBV24-1 to TRBJ2-3, with 14 positions matching TRBD2. This CDR3 spans 16 amino acids. Germline CDR1 is KGHDR and CDR2 is SFDVKD. Unmatched junction bases numbered 7, after V lost 5 bases and J lost 7 bases. The CDR3 is CATSGPGTSGGYTQYF. The CDR3 DNA reads TGTGCCACCAGTGGCCCCGGGACTAGCGGGGGTTATACGCAGTATTTT.